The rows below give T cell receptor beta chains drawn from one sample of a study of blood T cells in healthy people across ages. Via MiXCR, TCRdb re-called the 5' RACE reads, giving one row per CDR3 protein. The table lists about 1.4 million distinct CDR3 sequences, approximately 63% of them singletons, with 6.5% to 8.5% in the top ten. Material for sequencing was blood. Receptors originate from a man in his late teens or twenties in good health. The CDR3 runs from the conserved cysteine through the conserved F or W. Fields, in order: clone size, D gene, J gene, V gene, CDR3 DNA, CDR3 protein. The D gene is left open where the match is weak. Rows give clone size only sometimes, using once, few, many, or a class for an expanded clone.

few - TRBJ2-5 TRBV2 TGTGCCAGCAGGAAAACAGGGTCGGAGACCCAGTACTTC CASRKTGSETQYF
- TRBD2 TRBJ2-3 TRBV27 TGTGCCAGCAGTCCAATTCCGGGACTAGCGGGGAGCACAGATACGCAGTATTTT CASSPIPGLAGSTDTQYF
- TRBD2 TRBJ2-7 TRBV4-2 TGTGCCAGCAGCCAGTGTGGACTAGCGGGGTGTTACAGCTACGAGCAGTACTTC CASSQCGLAGCYSYEQYF
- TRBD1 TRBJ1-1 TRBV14 TGTGCCAGCAGCCAAGGGGAACAGGGGGCAAGAACGATGAACACTGAAGCTTTCTTT CASSQGEQGARTMNTEAFF
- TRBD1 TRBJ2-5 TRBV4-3 TGCGCCAGCGGCCAAGATTTCAGGGGGCGACAAGAGACCCAGTACTTC CASGQDFRGRQETQYF
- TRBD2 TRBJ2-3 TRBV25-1 TGTGCCAGCAGTGCACTAGCGGCTAGCACAGATACGCAGTATTTT CASSALAASTDTQYF
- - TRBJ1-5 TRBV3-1 TGTGCCAGCAGCCAAGATTGGAGTCCGGATCAGCCCCAGCATTTT CASSQDWSPDQPQHF
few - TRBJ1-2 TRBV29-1 TGCAGCGTTGAAGATCTGTCAGGGGAGCATGGCTACACCTTC CSVEDLSGEHGYTF
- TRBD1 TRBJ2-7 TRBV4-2 TGTGCCAGCAGCCAAGTGGTACAGGGGTCCTACGAGCAGTACTTC CASSQVVQGSYEQYF
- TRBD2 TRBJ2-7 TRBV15 TGTGCCACCAGCAGACCAAGACTAGCGGGATATCGCGAGCAGTACTTC CATSRPRLAGYREQYF
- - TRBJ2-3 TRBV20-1 TGCAGTGCTAGAGATCTAGAGGGGTGGAGCGATACGCAGTATTTT CSARDLEGWSDTQYF
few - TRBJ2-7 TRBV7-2 TGTGCCAGCAGCTTAGCGGTGGGGGGCCGAGGCTACGAGCAGTACTTC CASSLAVGGRGYEQYF
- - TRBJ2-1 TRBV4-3 TGCGCCAGCAGCCAAGATCCTGGCCACAATGAGCAGTTCTTC CASSQDPGHNEQFF
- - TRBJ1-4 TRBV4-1 TGCGCCAGCCGTCCTGGACAGTTGGAGGAAAAACTGTTTTTT CASRPGQLEEKLFF
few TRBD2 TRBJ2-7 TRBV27 TGTGCCAGCAGTCAATTCGGGGAGGGGATCTACGAGCAGTACTTC CASSQFGEGIYEQYF
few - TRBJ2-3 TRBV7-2 TGTGCCAGCAGCTTAGTAGTGGGTCGGAGTGGAGATACGCAGTATTTT CASSLVVGRSGDTQYF
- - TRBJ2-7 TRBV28 TGTGCCAGCACGTCCCTAAGGTCCAGCACCTACGAGCAGTACTTC CASTSLRSSTYEQYF
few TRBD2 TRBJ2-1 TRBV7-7 TGTGCTAGCAGCTTAGCTGTGACTAGCGTCGGACGAACAAACAATGAGCAGTTCTTC CASSLAVTSVGRTNNEQFF
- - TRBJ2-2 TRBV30 TGTGCCTGGAAGAATAAGGGGGCGAACACCGGGGAGCTGTTTTTT CAWKNKGANTGELFF
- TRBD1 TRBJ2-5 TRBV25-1 TGTGCCACCCTAGGACAGGGGAAAGAGACCCAGTACTTC CATLGQGKETQYF
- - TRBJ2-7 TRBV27 TGTGCCAGCAGTCCGGGTGGGGCGACCTACGAGCAGTACTTC CASSPGGATYEQYF
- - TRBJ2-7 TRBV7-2 TGTGCCAGCAGCTCGGACAGTTATACCTACGAGCAGTACTTC CASSSDSYTYEQYF
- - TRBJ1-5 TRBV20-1 TGCAGTGCTAGAGAATCATTTAGCAATCAGCCCCAGCATTTT CSARESFSNQPQHF
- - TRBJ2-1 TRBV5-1 TGCGCCAGCAGCTTGGTGGGTGATCGCTCCTACAATGAGCAGTTCTTC CASSLVGDRSYNEQFF
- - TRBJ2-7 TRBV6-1 TGTGCCAGCAGTGTACAGGACGAGCAGTACTTC CASSVQDEQYF
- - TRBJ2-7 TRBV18 TGTGCCAGCTCACCGGATGAAGGAACCTACGAGCAGTACTTC CASSPDEGTYEQYF
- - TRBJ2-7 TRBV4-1 TGCGCCAGCAGCCAAGAATTAACCGGGTACTCCCACAATGAGCAGTACTTC CASSQELTGYSHNEQYF
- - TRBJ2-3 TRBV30 TGTGCCTGGAGTGTACAACTAGCAGTTGATACAGATACGCAGTATTTT CAWSVQLAVDTDTQYF
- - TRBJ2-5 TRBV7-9 TGTGCCAGCAGCCCTTTGGGGCCATTCCACCAAGAGACCCAGTACTTC CASSPLGPFHQETQYF